A single sample is the source of the 26 T cell receptor beta chains below, sequenced in a study of early T cells in non-severe SARS-CoV-2 infection. TCRdb analysed the 5' RACE reads with MiXCR anew, one entry per CDR3 protein. The table lists 45,000 to 55,000 distinct CDR3 sequences, roughly 6.2% of them singletons. The sample comprised whole blood. These receptors all come from an adult who was a healthcare worker with PCR-confirmed SARS-CoV-2 infection or an uninfected control (not recorded which).

This clonotype was picked up many times. The chain carries TRBV6-5 and TRBJ2-2; TRBD1 matches at 9 bases. With 9 bases clipped from V and 2 bases from J, the junction kept 7 bases outside the gene matches. The germline V gene encodes CDR1 MNHEY and CDR2 SVGAGI. The CDR3 runs 15 residues. CDR3 nucleotide sequence: TGTGCCAGTACACCGGGACAGGGTAACACCGGGGAGCTGTTTTTT. This encodes CASTPGQGNTGELFF.

This clonotype was observed a few times. The gene calls are TRBV7-3 and TRBJ2-1; 8 bases fit TRBD2. CDR1 and CDR2 from the germline V gene are SGHTA and FQGTGA. V lost 4 bases, J lost 5 bases, and 4 bases stayed unmatched. The CDR3 contains 14 residues. The CDR3 region has the DNA TGTGCCAGCAGCTCCGGCGGGAGGAACAATGAGCAGTTCTTC. This encodes CASSSGGRNNEQFF.

This clonotype was recorded a few times. V usage is TRBV28 and J usage is TRBJ2-1; D is ambiguous. Trimming shortened V by 2 bases and J by 1 base, and 15 bases separated the two germline ends. This CDR3 contains 17 residues. Germline V gene data show CDR1 as MDHEN and CDR2 as SYDVKM. CDR3 DNA sequence: TGTGCCAGCAGTTTACCCGGTTGGTTTGGGTCCTACAATGAGCAGTTCTTC. Amino acid sequence: CASSLPGWFGSYNEQFF.

In this sample, this clonotype turned up many times. The rearrangement links TRBV11-3 to TRBJ2-1, with 9 bases that match TRBD2. Germline-derived CDR1 and CDR2 are SGHNT and YENEEA. V gave up 0 bases and J gave up 7 bases; unmatched junction bases: 10. The CDR3 totals 17 residues. The CDR3 region is CASSLEGLAGTLNEQFF. In DNA, the CDR3 is TGTGCCAGCAGCTTAGAGGGGCTAGCGGGGACTCTGAATGAGCAGTTCTTC.

This clonotype was detected ten times or more. The chain couples TRBV20-1 to TRBJ2-5; 11 bases are a match to TRBD2. Germline V lookup: CDR1 DFQATT, CDR2 SNEGSKA (reference sequence). The V gene end was trimmed by 5 bases and the J gene end by 0 bases; junction bases not matched to a gene: 2. The CDR3 is 14 residues long. CDR3 amino acids: CSAGSGGDQETQYF. In DNA form, the CDR3 reads TGCAGTGCTGGTAGCGGGGGGGACCAAGAGACCCAGTACTTC.

In this sample, this clonotype turned up many times. The chain links TRBV11-2 to TRBJ2-3, with D perhaps being TRBD1 or TRBD2 (6 bases each). V lost 6 bases, J lost 3 bases, and 19 bases lay in between. CDR1 is SGHAT, CDR2 FQNNGV, per germline. The CDR3 covers 16 residues. The CDR3 sequence: CASSNWGARRTDTQYF. In DNA form, the CDR3 reads TGTGCCAGCAGTAACTGGGGGGCGAGGAGGACAGATACGCAGTATTTT.

This clonotype came up a few times. A much larger clone differs from this one at a single base, so this may be a read error. V is TRBV12-3 or TRBV12-4 and J is TRBJ1-6; D may be TRBD1 (6 bases). The CDR3 spans 18 residues. CDR3 sequence: CVSSRTGRRSSYNSPLHF. CDR3 coding DNA: TGTGTCAGCAGCCGAACAGGGCGTAGGAGCTCCTATAATTCACCCCTCCACTTT.

This clonotype was counted a few times. The rearrangement uses TRBV27 and TRBJ2-1; 13 bases fit TRBD2. After removal of 5 bases from V and 2 bases from J, the junction contained 12 bases not matched to a gene. CDR1 and CDR2 (germline): MNHEY, SMNVEV (reference sequence). This CDR3 contains 19 residues. The CDR3 here is CASSPRTSGGLRPYNEQFF. For the CDR3, the DNA is TGTGCCAGCAGTCCCAGGACTAGCGGGGGTCTCCGACCCTACAATGAGCAGTTCTTC.

This clonotype was detected many times. V usage is TRBV6-2 or TRBV6-3 and J usage is TRBJ2-1; 8 nucleotides align to TRBD1. V lost 0 bases, J lost 4 bases, and 5 bases stayed unmatched. Germline-derived CDR1 and CDR2 are MNHEY and SVGEGT. This CDR3 contains 16 residues. The CDR3 DNA sequence: TGTGCCAGCAGTTACTCGACAGGGGCCGGTTACAATGAGCAGTTCTTC. It translates to CASSYSTGAGYNEQFF.

This clonotype was seen only a few times. The chain employs TRBV7-3 and TRBJ2-6; 12 nucleotides line up with TRBD1. The CDR3 sequence is 19 residues long. The germline V gene has CDR1 SGHTA and CDR2 FQGTGA. V lost 5 bases, J lost 0 bases, and 8 bases stayed unmatched. CDR3 nucleotides: TGTGCCAGCAGCGCGGCCGGGACAGGGGGCCGCTCTGGGGCCAACGTCCTGACTTTC. Protein: CASSAAGTGGRSGANVLTF.

The table lists this clonotype with many counts. The chain has TRBV7-8 and TRBJ1-5; D gene unclear. CDR3 length equals 14 residues. Trimming pared 5 bases from V and 3 bases from J, leaving 11 bases between. Germline assignment: CDR1 SGHVS and CDR2 FQNEAQ. The CDR3 nucleotides read TGTGCCAGCAGCCAATACAGTTACAATCAGCCCCAGCATTTT. Translation gives CASSQYSYNQPQHF.

The chain carries TRBV7-9 and TRBJ2-3; perhaps TRBD1 as D (5 bases). This CDR3 spans 17 amino acids. Germline V gene data show CDR1 as SEHNR and CDR2 as FQNEAQ (reference sequence). V was pared by 4 bases and J by 0 bases, with 17 bases between. CDR3 sequence reads: CASSSETRGSSTDTQYF. For the CDR3, the DNA is TGTGCCAGCAGCTCAGAGACAAGGGGTTCTAGCACAGATACGCAGTATTTT.

This clonotype was counted ten times or more. The CDR3 nucleotides read TGTGCCAGCAGTACGTGGGTGAACACTGAAGCTTTCTTT. Protein sequence: CASSTWVNTEAFF. This sequence joins TRBV6-2 or TRBV6-3 and TRBJ1-1; the D is unclear. The V gene lost 5 bases and the J gene lost 0 bases, with 7 bases spanning the gap. CDR1 is MNHEY and CDR2 is SVGEGT in the germline V gene. The CDR3 has 13 residues.

This clonotype was picked up many times. This chain joins TRBV14 and TRBJ1-2, with D possibly being TRBD1 (6 bases). V lost 4 bases to trimming and J lost 0 bases, with 21 bases between them. The CDR3 extends over 18 amino acids. CDR1 is SGHDN, CDR2 FVKESK, per germline. The CDR3 DNA reads TGTGCCAGCAGCCGCGGGGGGGACATGAGAATTTCTAACTATGGCTACACCTTC. Encoded protein: CASSRGGDMRISNYGYTF. The whole variable domain, filled in from reference TRBV14 and TRBJ1-2, reads EAGVTQFPSHSVIEKGQTVTLRCDPISGHDNLYWYRRVMGKEIKFLLHFVKESKQDESGMPNNRFLAERTGGTYSTLKVQPAELEDSGVYFCASSRGGDMRISNYGYTFGSGTRLTVV.

Many counts were recorded for this clonotype. This chain connects TRBV6-5 to TRBJ1-1; D is unclear. From germline, CDR1 is MNHEY and CDR2 SVGAGI. The CDR3 extends over 14 amino acids. Trimming pared 3 bases from V and 2 bases from J, leaving 10 bases between. The CDR3 DNA reads TGTGCCAGCAGTTATCCGGGAAAAAACACTGAAGCTTTCTTT. This gives the protein CASSYPGKNTEAFF.

The chain links TRBV20-1 to TRBJ2-3; D gene ambiguous. Germline V lookup: CDR1 DFQATT, CDR2 SNEGSKA (reference sequence). With 3 bases removed from V and 2 bases from J, the gap between germline ends came to 18 bases. This CDR3 contains 16 residues. The CDR3 DNA reads TGCAGTGCTAGTCCTATGTCCATCAGATCCACAGATACGCAGTATTTT. It encodes CSASPMSIRSTDTQYF.

This clonotype appeared many times. This chain links TRBV6-2 or TRBV6-3 with TRBJ2-2, with unresolved D. The CDR3 sequence is 16 residues long. Germline CDR1 reads MNHEY; CDR2 reads SVGEGT. V was cut by 0 bases and J by 1 base, with 9 bases left in between. Written as DNA, the CDR3 is TGTGCCAGCAGTTACTCGAGACTGAAGAACACCGGGGAGCTGTTTTTT. Amino acid sequence: CASSYSRLKNTGELFF.

In its sample, this clonotype was seen many times. This sequence joins TRBV20-1 and TRBJ2-5, with a tentative D call TRBD2 (6 bases). CDR3 length: 13 residues. V dropped 2 bases and J dropped 9 bases, with 16 bases sitting between them. CDR1 and CDR2 from the germline V gene are DFQATT and SNEGSKA (reference sequence). CDR3 loop: CSARSTRPGAQYF. The CDR3 DNA reads TGCAGTGCTAGATCGACTAGGCCTGGGGCCCAGTACTTC.

Note on this clonotype: A much larger clone differs by one base, so this may be a read error. V gene TRBV23-1 combines with J gene TRBJ1-1, with TRBD1 as a possible D gene (5 bases). TRBV23-1 is treated as an ORF (open reading frame) with a function not yet certain. The CDR3 contains 14 residues. CDR3 nucleotides: TGCGCCAACAGTCCTGGAGGGGAGGACACTGAAGCTTTCTTT. Amino acids: CANSPGGEDTEAFF.

Turning to this clonotype: A clone one base away is much larger, so this may be a read error. This sequence joins TRBV13 and TRBJ2-7, with D possibly matching TRBD1 (6 bases). Germline CDR1 reads PRHDT; CDR2 reads FYEKMQ (reference sequence). The CDR3 is made up of 14 amino acids. In nucleotides, the CDR3 is TGTGTCAGCAGCGCTGACAGGAGCTCCTACGAGCAGTACTTC. This gives the protein CVSSADRSSYEQYF.

J is TRBJ2-2 and V is TRBV11-2; 11 bases agree with TRBD1. Trimming cost V 6 bases and J 4 bases; bases outside gene matches: 7. Germline V gives CDR1 SGHAT, CDR2 FQNNGV. This CDR3 region has 16 residues. The CDR3 loop reads CASSLAGTGGTGELFF. In nucleotides, the CDR3 is TGTGCCAGCAGTTTGGCCGGGACAGGGGGCACCGGGGAGCTGTTTTTT.

Many counts were recorded for this clonotype. The V gene is TRBV19, the J gene TRBJ1-2; 8 nucleotides align to TRBD1. Germline loops: CDR1 LNHDA, CDR2 SQIVND (reference sequence). The V segment lost 8 bases and the J segment 4 bases; nucleotides outside the gene matches: 18. CDR3 length: 17 amino acids. The CDR3 region has the DNA TGTGCCAGTTTATCGTCCGACAGGGGCAGTATGGTCTATGGCTACACCTTC. Its protein product is CASLSSDRGSMVYGYTF.

There are many counts of this clonotype. The rearrangement uses TRBV11-2 and TRBJ2-7; D gene uncertain. Germline CDR1 SGHAT, CDR2 FQNNGV. Trimming took off 2 bases at V and 2 bases at J, with 7 bases between the two ends. This CDR3 is 13 amino acids long. DNA for the CDR3: TGTGCCAGCAGCTTACTTTGGACCTACGAGCAGTACTTC. Residues: CASSLLWTYEQYF.

This clonotype was seen many times. The V and J genes are TRBV30 and TRBJ2-5; no definite D call. Germline assignment: CDR1 GTSNPN and CDR2 SVGIG (reference sequence). The CDR3 length is 13 residues. V was pared by 2 bases and J by 6 bases, with 13 bases between. The CDR3 coding sequence is TGTGCCTGGAGTCCCAGCCTGTCCAAGACCCAGTACTTC. Residues: CAWSPSLSKTQYF. The full variable domain, completed using reference TRBV30 and TRBJ2-5, is SQTIHQWPATLVQPVGSPLSLECTVEGTSNPNLYWYRQAAGRGLQLLFYSVGIGQISSEVPQNLSASRPQDRQFILSSKKLLLSDSGFYLCAWSPSLSKTQYFGPGTRLLVL.

This clonotype was seen at least ten times. V and J are TRBV5-6 and TRBJ1-6, with 7 nucleotides matching TRBD1. J gave up 7 bases and V 3 bases, and 7 bases lay outside the gene matches. The germline gives CDR1 SGHDT, CDR2 YYEEEE. The CDR3 contains 15 residues. CDR3 residues: CASSSIGGRNSPLHF. In nucleotides, the CDR3 is TGTGCCAGCAGCTCGATAGGGGGCAGGAATTCACCCCTCCACTTT.

This clonotype was counted many times. This chain's CDR3 is CSFEVGVTDTQYF. The CDR3 DNA reads as TGCAGCTTCGAGGTAGGGGTGACAGATACGCAGTATTTT. The rearrangement uses TRBV29-1 and TRBJ2-3; weak D call: TRBD1 (5 bases). Per the germline V gene, CDR1 is SQVTM and CDR2 is ANQGSEA. V was shortened by 8 bases and J by 3 bases, with 15 bases between the two germline ends. The CDR3 extends over 13 amino acids.